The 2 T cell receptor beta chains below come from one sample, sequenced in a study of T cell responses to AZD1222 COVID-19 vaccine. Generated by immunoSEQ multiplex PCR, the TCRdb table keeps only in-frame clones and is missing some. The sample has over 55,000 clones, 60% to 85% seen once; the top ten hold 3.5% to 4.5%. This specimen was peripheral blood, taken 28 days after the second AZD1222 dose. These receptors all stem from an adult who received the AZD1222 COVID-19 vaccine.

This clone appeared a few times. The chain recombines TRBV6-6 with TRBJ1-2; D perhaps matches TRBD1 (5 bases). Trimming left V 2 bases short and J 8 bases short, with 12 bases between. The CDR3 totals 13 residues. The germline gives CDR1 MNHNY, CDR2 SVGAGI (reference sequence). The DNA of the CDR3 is TGTGCCAGCAGTTACGGGACGGTCAAGGGCTACACCTTC. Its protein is CASSYGTVKGYTF.

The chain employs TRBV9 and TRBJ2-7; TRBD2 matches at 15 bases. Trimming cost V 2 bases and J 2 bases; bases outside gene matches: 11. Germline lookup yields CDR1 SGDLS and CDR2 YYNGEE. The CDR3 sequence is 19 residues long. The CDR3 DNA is TGTGCCAGCAGCGTCGAACCGGGACTAGCGGGGGGTGTCCCCTACGAGCAGTACTTC. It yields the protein CASSVEPGLAGGVPYEQYF.